Listed below are T cell receptor beta chains from one sample, sequenced in a study of response to subunit inactivated influenza vaccine. TCRdb called the RT-PCR reads again in MiXCR, with one record for every CDR3 protein. Among 550,000 to 650,000 distinct CDR3 sequences listed, about 11% were seen once. Sequences were derived from PBMCs from blood, sampled on the day of vaccination. These receptors were collected from a man aged 45 to 65 who received an inactivated influenza vaccine. CDR3s include the opening cysteine and the closing phenylalanine or tryptophan. A D gene is named only where the DNA matches it firmly. Rows give clone size only sometimes, using once, few, many, or a class for an expanded clone.

clone size: .
D gene: TRBD1
J gene: TRBJ2-7
V gene: TRBV5-4
CDR3 protein: CASSGTGTDPYEQYF
CDR3 DNA: TGTGCCAGCAGCGGTACCGGGACAGACCCCTACGAGCAGTACTTC

clone size: .
D gene: .
J gene: TRBJ2-7
V gene: TRBV10-3
CDR3 protein: CAIWRDGGYEQYF
CDR3 DNA: TGTGCCATCTGGCGGGACGGCGGCTACGAGCAGTACTTC

clone size: few
D gene: .
J gene: TRBJ1-6
V gene: TRBV5-1
CDR3 protein: CASSQEGTAGRFNSPLHF
CDR3 DNA: TGCGCCAGCAGCCAAGAAGGGACGGCGGGGAGATTTAATTCACCCCTCCACTTT

clone size: .
D gene: .
J gene: TRBJ2-3
V gene: TRBV7-9
CDR3 protein: CASSPPWGYLSTDTQYF
CDR3 DNA: TGTGCCAGCAGCCCCCCATGGGGGTACCTTAGCACAGATACGCAGTATTTT

clone size: few
D gene: TRBD2
J gene: TRBJ2-3
V gene: TRBV7-9
CDR3 protein: CASSLWWSGGLSDTQYF
CDR3 DNA: TGTGCCAGCAGCCTCTGGTGGAGCGGGGGGCTCTCAGATACGCAGTATTTT

clone size: few
D gene: .
J gene: TRBJ2-1
V gene: TRBV29-1
CDR3 protein: CSVSGLLANEQFF
CDR3 DNA: TGCAGCGTGTCGGGACTCCTGGCGAATGAGCAGTTCTTC

clone size: .
D gene: TRBD1
J gene: TRBJ1-3
V gene: TRBV20-1
CDR3 protein: CCASGTGDPSGNTIYF
CDR3 DNA: TGCTGTGCTAGTGGGACAGGGGATCCCTCTGGAAACACCATATATTTT

clone size: many
D gene: TRBD2
J gene: TRBJ2-2
V gene: TRBV24-1
CDR3 protein: CATSDLAGRTGELFF
CDR3 DNA: TGTGCCACCAGTGATCTAGCGGGCCGCACCGGGGAGCTGTTTTTT

clone size: .
D gene: .
J gene: TRBJ2-1
V gene: TRBV28
CDR3 protein: CASSPLAGDEYNEQFF
CDR3 DNA: TGTGCCAGCAGTCCCCTTGCAGGAGATGAGTACAATGAGCAGTTCTTC

clone size: few
D gene: .
J gene: TRBJ1-5
V gene: TRBV7-2
CDR3 protein: CASSLLLGDGNQPQHF
CDR3 DNA: TGTGCCAGCAGCTTATTGTTGGGAGACGGCAATCAGCCCCAGCATTTT

clone size: few
D gene: .
J gene: TRBJ2-2
V gene: TRBV20-1
CDR3 protein: CSARGVGELFF
CDR3 DNA: TGCAGTGCCAGAGGTGTCGGGGAGCTGTTTTTT

clone size: many
D gene: .
J gene: TRBJ2-3
V gene: TRBV15
CDR3 protein: CATSVGLTGFTDTQYF
CDR3 DNA: TGTGCCACCAGCGTGGGACTAACAGGGTTCACAGATACGCAGTATTTT

clone size: .
D gene: TRBD1
J gene: TRBJ2-7
V gene: TRBV5-1
CDR3 protein: CASSHHRGSGEQYF
CDR3 DNA: TGCGCCAGCAGCCATCACAGGGGATCGGGCGAGCAGTACTTC

clone size: few
D gene: .
J gene: TRBJ2-1
V gene: TRBV5-1
CDR3 protein: CASSSITSVEQFF
CDR3 DNA: TGCGCCAGCAGCTCGATAACTAGTGTCGAGCAGTTCTTC

clone size: many
D gene: .
J gene: TRBJ2-1
V gene: TRBV12-3/TRBV12-4
CDR3 protein: CASSRRTGDMEQFF
CDR3 DNA: TGTGCCAGCAGTCGCCGGACGGGGGACATGGAGCAGTTCTTC

clone size: once
D gene: .
J gene: TRBJ2-2
V gene: TRBV25-1
CDR3 protein: CASSLSDGELFF
CDR3 DNA: TGTGCCAGCAGCCTCAGCGACGGGGAGCTGTTTTTT

clone size: .
D gene: .
J gene: TRBJ2-1
V gene: TRBV20-1
CDR3 protein: CSLGGRNEQFF
CDR3 DNA: TGCAGTCTGGGGGGCCGCAATGAGCAGTTCTTC

clone size: few
D gene: .
J gene: TRBJ1-1
V gene: TRBV7-2
CDR3 protein: CASSLKGRDKAFF
CDR3 DNA: TGTGCCAGCAGTCTGAAAGGGAGGGATAAAGCTTTCTTT

clone size: few
D gene: TRBD2
J gene: TRBJ2-1
V gene: TRBV4-2
CDR3 protein: CASSQLAGGPRYEQFF
CDR3 DNA: TGTGCCAGCAGCCAGTTAGCGGGAGGGCCTAGATATGAGCAGTTCTTC

clone size: .
D gene: TRBD2
J gene: TRBJ2-3
V gene: TRBV20-1
CDR3 protein: CSAVGSSGPLDTQYF
CDR3 DNA: TGCAGTGCTGTTGGGAGTAGCGGGCCCCTAGATACGCAGTATTTT

clone size: few
D gene: TRBD2
J gene: TRBJ2-1
V gene: TRBV5-1
CDR3 protein: CASSLAEFGGGLNNEQFF
CDR3 DNA: TGCGCCAGCAGCTTGGCCGAATTTGGCGGGGGGCTCAACAATGAGCAGTTCTTC

clone size: few
D gene: TRBD2
J gene: TRBJ2-7
V gene: TRBV20-1
CDR3 protein: CSASREGYEQYF
CDR3 DNA: TGCAGTGCTAGCAGGGAGGGTTACGAGCAGTACTTC

clone size: .
D gene: TRBD1
J gene: TRBJ1-2
V gene: TRBV18
CDR3 protein: CASSPGTGGMDGYTF
CDR3 DNA: TGTGCCAGCTCACCCGGGACAGGGGGAATGGATGGCTACACCTTC

clone size: .
D gene: .
J gene: TRBJ1-2
V gene: TRBV12-3/TRBV12-4
CDR3 protein: CASSLLRGSYGYTF
CDR3 DNA: TGTGCCAGCAGTTTACTTAGGGGCAGTTATGGCTACACCTTC

clone size: few
D gene: .
J gene: TRBJ1-6
V gene: TRBV28
CDR3 protein: CASSVYLASLHF
CDR3 DNA: TGTGCCAGCAGTGTTTATTTAGCTAGCCTCCACTTT

clone size: .
D gene: TRBD1
J gene: TRBJ1-6
V gene: TRBV19
CDR3 protein: CASRPLWDSYNSPLHF
CDR3 DNA: TGTGCCAGTAGGCCGCTGTGGGACAGTTATAATTCACCCCTCCACTTT

clone size: few
D gene: .
J gene: TRBJ2-7
V gene: TRBV5-1
CDR3 protein: CASSLIGSTYEQYF
CDR3 DNA: TGCGCCAGCAGCTTGATAGGTTCGACCTACGAGCAGTACTTC

clone size: many
D gene: .
J gene: TRBJ1-4
V gene: TRBV20-1
CDR3 protein: CSARDGGTTNEKLFF
CDR3 DNA: TGCAGTGCTAGAGATGGGGGGACAACTAATGAAAAACTGTTTTTT